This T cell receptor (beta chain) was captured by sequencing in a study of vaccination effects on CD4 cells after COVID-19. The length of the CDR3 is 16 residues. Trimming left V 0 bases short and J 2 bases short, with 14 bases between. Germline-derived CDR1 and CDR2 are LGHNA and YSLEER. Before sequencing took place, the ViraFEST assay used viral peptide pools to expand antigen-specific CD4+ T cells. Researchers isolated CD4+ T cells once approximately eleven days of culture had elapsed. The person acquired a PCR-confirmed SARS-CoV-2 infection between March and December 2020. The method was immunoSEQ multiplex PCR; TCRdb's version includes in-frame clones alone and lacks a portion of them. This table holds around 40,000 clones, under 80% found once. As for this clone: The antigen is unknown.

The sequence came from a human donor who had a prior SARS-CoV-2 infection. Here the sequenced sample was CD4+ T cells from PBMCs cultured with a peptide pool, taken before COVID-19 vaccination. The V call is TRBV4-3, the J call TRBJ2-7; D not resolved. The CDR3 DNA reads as TGCGCCAGCAGCCAAGATTTTGGGCATCCGACCTACGAGCAGTACTTC. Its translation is CASSQDFGHPTYEQYF.